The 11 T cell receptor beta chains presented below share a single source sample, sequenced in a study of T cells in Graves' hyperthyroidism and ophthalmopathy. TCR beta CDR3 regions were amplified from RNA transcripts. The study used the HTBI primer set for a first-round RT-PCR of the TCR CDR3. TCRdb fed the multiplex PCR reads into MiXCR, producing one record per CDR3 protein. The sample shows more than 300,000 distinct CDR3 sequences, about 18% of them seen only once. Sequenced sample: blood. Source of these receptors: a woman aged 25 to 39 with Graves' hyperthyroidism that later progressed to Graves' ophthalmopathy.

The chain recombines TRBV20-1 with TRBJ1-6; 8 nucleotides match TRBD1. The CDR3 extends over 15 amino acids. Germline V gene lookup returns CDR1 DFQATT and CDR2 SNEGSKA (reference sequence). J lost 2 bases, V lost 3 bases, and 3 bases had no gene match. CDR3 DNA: TGCAGTGCTAGGCCGACAGGGGCCTATAATTCACCCCTCCACTTT. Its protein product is CSARPTGAYNSPLHF.

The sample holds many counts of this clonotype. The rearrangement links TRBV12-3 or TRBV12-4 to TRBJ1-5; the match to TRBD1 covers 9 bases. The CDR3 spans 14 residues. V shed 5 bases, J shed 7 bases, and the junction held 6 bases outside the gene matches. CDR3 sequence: CASSPGTGRQPQHF. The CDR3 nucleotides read TGTGCCAGCAGTCCAGGGACAGGGAGGCAGCCCCAGCATTTT.

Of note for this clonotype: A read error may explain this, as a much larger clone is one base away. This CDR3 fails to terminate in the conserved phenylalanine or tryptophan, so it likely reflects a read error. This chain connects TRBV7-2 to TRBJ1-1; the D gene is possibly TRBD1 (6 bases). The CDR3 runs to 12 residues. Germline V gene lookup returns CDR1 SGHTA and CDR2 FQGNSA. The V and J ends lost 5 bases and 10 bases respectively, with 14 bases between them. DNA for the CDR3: TGTGCCAGCAGCGGACAGACGCTCGGAGCTTTCCTT. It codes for CASSGQTLGAFL.

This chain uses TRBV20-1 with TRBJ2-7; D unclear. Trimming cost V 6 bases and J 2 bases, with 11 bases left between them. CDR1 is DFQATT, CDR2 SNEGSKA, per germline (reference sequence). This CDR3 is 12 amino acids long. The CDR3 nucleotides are TGCAGTGCCTCGCGCGGAACCTACGAGCAGTACTTC. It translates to CSASRGTYEQYF.

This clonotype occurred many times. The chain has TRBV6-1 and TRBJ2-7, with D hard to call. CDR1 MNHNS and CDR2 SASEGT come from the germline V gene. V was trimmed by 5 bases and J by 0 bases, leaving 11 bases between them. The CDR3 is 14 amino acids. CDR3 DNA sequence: TGTGCCAGCAGTCCCCTTCACAACTCCTACGAGCAGTACTTC. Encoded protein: CASSPLHNSYEQYF.

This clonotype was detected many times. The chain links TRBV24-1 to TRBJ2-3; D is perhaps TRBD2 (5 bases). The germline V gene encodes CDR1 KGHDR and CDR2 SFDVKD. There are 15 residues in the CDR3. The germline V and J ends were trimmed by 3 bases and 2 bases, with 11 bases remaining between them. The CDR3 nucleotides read TGTGCCACCAGTGATCCAACTAGGACCACAGATACGCAGTATTTT. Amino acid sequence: CATSDPTRTTDTQYF.

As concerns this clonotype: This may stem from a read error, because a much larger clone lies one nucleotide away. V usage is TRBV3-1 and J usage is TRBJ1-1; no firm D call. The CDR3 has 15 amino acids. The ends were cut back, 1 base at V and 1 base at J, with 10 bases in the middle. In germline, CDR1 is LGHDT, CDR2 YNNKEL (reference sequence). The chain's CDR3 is CASSQGGRGNTEAFF. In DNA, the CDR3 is TGTGCCAGCAGCCAAGGCGGACGGGGGAACACTGAAGCTTTCTTT.

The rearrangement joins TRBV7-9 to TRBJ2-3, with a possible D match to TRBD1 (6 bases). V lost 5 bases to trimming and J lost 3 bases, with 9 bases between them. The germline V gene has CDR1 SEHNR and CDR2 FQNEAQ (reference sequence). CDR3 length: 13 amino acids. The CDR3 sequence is CASSVGTTDTQYF. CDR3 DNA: TGTGCCAGCAGCGTCGGGACAACAGATACGCAGTATTTT.

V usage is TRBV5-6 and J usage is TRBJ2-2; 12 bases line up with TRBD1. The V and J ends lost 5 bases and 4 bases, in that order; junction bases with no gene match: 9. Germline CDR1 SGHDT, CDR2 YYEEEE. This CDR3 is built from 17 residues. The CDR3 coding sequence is TGTGCCAGCAGACGGGACAGGGGGCCTATCACCACCGGGGAGCTGTTTTTT. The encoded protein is CASRRDRGPITTGELFF.

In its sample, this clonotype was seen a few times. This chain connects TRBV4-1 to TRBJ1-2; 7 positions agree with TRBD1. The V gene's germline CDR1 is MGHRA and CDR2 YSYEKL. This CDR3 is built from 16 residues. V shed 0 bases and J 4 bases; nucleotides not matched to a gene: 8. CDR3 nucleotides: TGCGCCAGCAGCCAAGAGACAGGGACTCTGCTCTATGGCTACACCTTC. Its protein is CASSQETGTLLYGYTF.

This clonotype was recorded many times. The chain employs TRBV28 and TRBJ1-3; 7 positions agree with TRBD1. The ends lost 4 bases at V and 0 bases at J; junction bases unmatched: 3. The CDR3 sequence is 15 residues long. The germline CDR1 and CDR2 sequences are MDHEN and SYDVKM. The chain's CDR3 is CASSSPGGSGNTIYF. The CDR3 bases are TGTGCCAGCAGTTCCCCAGGGGGCTCTGGAAACACCATATATTTT. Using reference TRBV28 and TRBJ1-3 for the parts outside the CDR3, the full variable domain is DVKVTQSSRYLVKRTGEKVFLECVQDMDHENMFWYRQDPGLGLRLIYFSYDVKMKEKGDIPEGYSVSREKKERFSLILESASTNQTSMYLCASSSPGGSGNTIYFGEGSWLTVV.